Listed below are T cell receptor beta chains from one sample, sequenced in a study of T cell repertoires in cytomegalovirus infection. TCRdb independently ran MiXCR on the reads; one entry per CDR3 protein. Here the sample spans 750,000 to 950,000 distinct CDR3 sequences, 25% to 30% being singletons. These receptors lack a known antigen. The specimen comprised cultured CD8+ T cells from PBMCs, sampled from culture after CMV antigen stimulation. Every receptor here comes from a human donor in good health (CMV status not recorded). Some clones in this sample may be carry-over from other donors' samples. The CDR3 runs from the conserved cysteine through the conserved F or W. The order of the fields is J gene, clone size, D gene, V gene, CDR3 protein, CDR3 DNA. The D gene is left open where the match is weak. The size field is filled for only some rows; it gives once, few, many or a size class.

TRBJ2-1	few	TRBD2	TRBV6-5	CASERTSGNSYNEQFF	TGTGCCAGCGAGAGGACTAGCGGTAATTCCTACAATGAGCAGTTCTTC
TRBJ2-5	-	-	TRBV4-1	CASSQESPRETQYF	TGCGCCAGCAGCCAAGAATCCCCGCGGGAGACCCAGTACTTC
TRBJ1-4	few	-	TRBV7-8	CASSTELGGDGPNEKLFF	TGTGCCAGCAGCACCGAACTTGGAGGGGACGGACCTAATGAAAAACTGTTTTTT
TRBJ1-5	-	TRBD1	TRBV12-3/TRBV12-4	CASSASRDSSNQPQHF	TGTGCCAGCAGTGCCTCCCGGGACAGTAGCAATCAGCCCCAGCATTTT
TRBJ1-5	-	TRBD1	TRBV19	CASSTPGTGFNQPQHF	TGTGCCAGTAGTACCCCCGGGACAGGATTCAATCAGCCCCAGCATTTT
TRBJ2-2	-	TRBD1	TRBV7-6	CASSSPDRDPNTGKLFF	TGTGCCAGCAGCTCCCCAGACAGGGATCCGAACACCGGGAAGCTGTTTTTT
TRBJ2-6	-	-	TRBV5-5	CASSAVVSGANVLTF	TGTGCCAGCAGCGCCGTGGTTTCCGGGGCCAACGTCCTGACTTTC
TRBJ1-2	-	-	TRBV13	CASSLGGGPTLGANYGYTF	TGTGCCAGCAGCTTAGGAGGGGGTCCAACCCTAGGAGCTAACTATGGCTACACCTTC
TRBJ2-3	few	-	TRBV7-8	CASSEGTGSTDTQYF	TGTGCCAGCAGTGAGGGGACTGGGAGCACAGATACGCAGTATTTT
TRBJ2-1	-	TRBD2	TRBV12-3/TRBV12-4	CASTPDPSGVGNEQFF	TGTGCCAGCACCCCTGATCCAAGCGGGGTGGGGAATGAGCAGTTCTTC
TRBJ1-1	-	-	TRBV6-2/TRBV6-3	CASSYIDNEAFF	TGTGCCAGCAGCTATATCGACAATGAAGCTTTCTTT
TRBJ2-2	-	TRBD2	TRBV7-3	CASSHNSGGRTGELFF	TGTGCCAGCAGCCACAACAGCGGGGGACGTACCGGGGAGCTGTTTTTT
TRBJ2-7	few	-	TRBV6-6	CASRQVGELSPHEQYF	TGTGCCAGCAGACAAGTCGGGGAACTAAGCCCCCACGAGCAGTACTTC
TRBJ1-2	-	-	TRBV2	CASPSPRGLGYGYTF	TGTGCCAGCCCTAGCCCCAGGGGTTTAGGATATGGCTACACCTTC
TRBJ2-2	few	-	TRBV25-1	CASSVTTGELFF	TGTGCCAGCAGTGTTACCACCGGGGAGCTGTTTTTT
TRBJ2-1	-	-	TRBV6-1	CASSEARGWRDEQFF	TGTGCCAGCAGTGAAGCCAGGGGATGGCGGGATGAGCAGTTCTTC
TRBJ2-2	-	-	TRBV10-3	CAITIAGELFF	TGTGCCATCACCATCGCCGGGGAGCTGTTTTTT
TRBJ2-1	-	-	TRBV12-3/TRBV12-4	CASSPVVVQQVAHNEQFF	TGTGCCAGCAGTCCAGTCGTGGTTCAACAGGTGGCCCACAATGAGCAGTTCTTC
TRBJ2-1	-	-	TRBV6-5	CASSYSSGRYNEQFF	TGTGCCAGCAGTTACTCCTCGGGCCGATACAATGAGCAGTTCTTC
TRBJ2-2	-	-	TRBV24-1	CATRDPIAGELFF	TGTGCCACCAGGGATCCCATCGCCGGGGAGCTGTTTTTT
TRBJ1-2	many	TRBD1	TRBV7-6	CASSPDRGQNGYTF	TGTGCCAGCAGCCCAGACAGGGGGCAGAATGGCTACACCTTC
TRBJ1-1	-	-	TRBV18	CASSPPGGRMNTEAFF	TGTGCCAGCTCACCACCGGGGGGGCGGATGAACACTGAAGCTTTCTTT
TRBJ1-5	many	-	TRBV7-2	CASSLQGTSNQPQHF	TGTGCCAGCAGCCTTCAGGGAACTAGCAATCAGCCCCAGCATTTT
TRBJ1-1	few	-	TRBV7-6	CASRDGDTEAFF	TGTGCCAGCAGGGACGGAGACACTGAAGCTTTCTTT
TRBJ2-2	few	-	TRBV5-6	CASSFLDKNTGELFF	TGTGCCAGCAGCTTTCTGGACAAGAACACCGGGGAGCTGTTTTTT
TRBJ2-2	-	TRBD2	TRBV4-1	CASSQDPSGVFTGELFF	TGCGCCAGCAGCCAAGATCCTAGCGGGGTTTTCACCGGGGAGCTGTTTTTT
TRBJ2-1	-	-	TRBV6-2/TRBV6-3	CASSPWSDINEQFF	TGTGCCAGCAGTCCTTGGTCTGATATAAATGAGCAGTTCTTC
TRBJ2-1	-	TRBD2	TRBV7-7	CASSLRGGSGGPGEQFF	TGTGCTAGCAGCTTAAGAGGCGGTAGCGGGGGGCCCGGTGAGCAGTTCTTC
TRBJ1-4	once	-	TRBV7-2	CARSSFLTNEKLFF	TGTGCCAGAAGCTCCTTCCTAACTAATGAAAAACTGTTTTTT